This entry features one T cell receptor beta chain sequence. This sample is part of a study of blood T cell repertoires in COVID-19. Study as a whole: Sites in the United States, Italy and Spain provided acute and convalescent COVID-19 samples. T cells, B-cell-depleted T cells, or PBMCs supplied cDNA or gDNA.

In the original workflow: The authors estimated nucleated cell counts from reference gene primer amplification. TCRdb's copy holds only in-frame clones and misses some; the assay was immunoSEQ multiplex PCR. V and J calls and clone size are copied from that table; D and trimming were computed from the DNA. The table has 100,000 or so clones, about two thirds seen once. Germline V lookup: CDR1 SGHVS, CDR2 FNYEAQ. Trimming removed 4 bases from V and 6 bases from J, with 19 bases in between. This CDR3 comprises 15 residues. Input material: peripheral blood. The genes are TRBV7-6 and TRBJ2-7; a weak D match, TRBD2 (6 bases). This sequence originates from a woman older than 75 with acute or convalescent COVID-19. Here the CDR3 DNA reads TGTGCCAGCAGCTCCATCGGGGGTAGCTTTGGCGAGCAGTACTTC. This translates into CASSSIGGSFGEQYF.